The sequence of this TCR beta chain was determined in a study of response to subunit inactivated influenza vaccine. Using its own MiXCR run on the RT-PCR reads, TCRdb lists one record per CDR3 protein. The sample records hundreds of thousands of distinct CDR3 sequences, more than 15% being singletons. This receptor was taken from a middle-aged man who received an inactivated influenza vaccine. The starting material was PBMCs from blood, obtained 11 to 12 days after vaccination.

CDR3 sequence (DNA): TGTGCCAGCAGCCTGGGGGACAGACCCTTCACCGGGGAGCTGTTTTTT. As protein: CASSLGDRPFTGELFF. The chain recombines TRBV28 with TRBJ2-2, with 7 bases that match TRBD1. V shed 6 bases, J shed 4 bases, and the junction held 11 bases outside the gene matches. This CDR3 has 16 residues. Germline lookup yields CDR1 MDHEN and CDR2 SYDVKM.